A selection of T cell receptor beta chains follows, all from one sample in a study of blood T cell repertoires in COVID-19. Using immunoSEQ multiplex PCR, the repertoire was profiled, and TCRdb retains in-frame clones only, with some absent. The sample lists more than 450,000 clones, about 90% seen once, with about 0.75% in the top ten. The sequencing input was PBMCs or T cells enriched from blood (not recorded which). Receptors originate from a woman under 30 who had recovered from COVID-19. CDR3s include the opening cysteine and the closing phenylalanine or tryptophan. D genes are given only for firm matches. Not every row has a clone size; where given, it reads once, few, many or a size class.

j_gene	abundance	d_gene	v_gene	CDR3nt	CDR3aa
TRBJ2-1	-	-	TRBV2	TGTGCCAGCATGGTGGAGGCCTCCAGCTCCTACAATGAGCAGTTCTTC	CASMVEASSSYNEQFF
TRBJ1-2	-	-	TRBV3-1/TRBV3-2	TGTGCCAGCAGCCAAGGAAGTCGTGGAGGGTTTTTGAGCTACACCTTC	CASSQGSRGGFLSYTF
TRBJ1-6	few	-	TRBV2	TGTGCCAGCAGTGGTGATCGGGCGGGTAATTCACCCCTCCACTTT	CASSGDRAGNSPLHF
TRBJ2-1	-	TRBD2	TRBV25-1	TGTGCCAGCAGTGAGGCTAGCGGGGGCGCTTCCTACAATGAGCAGTTCTTC	CASSEASGGASYNEQFF
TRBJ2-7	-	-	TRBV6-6	TGTGCCAGCAGTGTTCCACCGGACTCCTCCTACGAGCAGTACTTC	CASSVPPDSSYEQYF
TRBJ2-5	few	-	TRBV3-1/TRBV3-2	TGTGCCAGCAGTCAGATGGGACTCCAAGAGACCCAGTACTTC	CASSQMGLQETQYF
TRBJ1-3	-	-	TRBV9	TGTGCCAGCAGCGTAACCGACAGCGGAAACACCATATATTTT	CASSVTDSGNTIYF
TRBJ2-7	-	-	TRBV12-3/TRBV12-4	TGTGCCAGCCGCTCCCTCACGGCGGGTGAGCAGTACTTC	CASRSLTAGEQYF
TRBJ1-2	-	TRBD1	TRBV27	TGTGCCAGCAGTTTATCAGGCAGGGGGAGCTATGGCTACACCTTC	CASSLSGRGSYGYTF
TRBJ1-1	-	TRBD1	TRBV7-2	TGTGCCAGCAGCGCGGACAGGGACACTGAAGCTTTCTTT	CASSADRDTEAFF
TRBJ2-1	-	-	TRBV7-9	TGTGCCAGCAGCTTAGCGGGTCAGGGGAAGTTCTTC	CASSLAGQGKFF
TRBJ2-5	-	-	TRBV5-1	TGCGCCAGCAGCTTAAGACAGGACGGGGAGACCCAGTACTTC	CASSLRQDGETQYF
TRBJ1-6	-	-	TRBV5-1	TGCGCCAGCAGCCGGACCTTACAGGGAAATTCACCCCTCCACTTT	CASSRTLQGNSPLHF
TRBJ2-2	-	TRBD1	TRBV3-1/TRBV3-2	TGTGCCAGCAGCCGCCCCGGGACAGGAACCGGGGAGCTGTTTTTT	CASSRPGTGTGELFF
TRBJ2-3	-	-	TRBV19	TGTGCCAGTAGTATGCGGGACAGCCGCACAGATACGCAGTATTTT	CASSMRDSRTDTQYF
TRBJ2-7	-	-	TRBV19	TGTGCCAGTAGTAAAGGCTGGGAGTGGGAGCAGTACTTC	CASSKGWEWEQYF
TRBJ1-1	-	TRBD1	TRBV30	TGTGCCTGGAGAGGGACAGCCATGAACACTGAAGCTTTCTTT	CAWRGTAMNTEAFF
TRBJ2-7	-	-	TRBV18	TGTGCCAGCGCCCAATCTACGGGACACGGGTACGAGCAGTACTTC	CASAQSTGHGYEQYF
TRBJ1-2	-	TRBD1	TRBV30	TGTGCCTGGGGGACAGGGATGGGTGGCTACACCTTC	CAWGTGMGGYTF
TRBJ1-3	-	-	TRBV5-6	TGTGCCAGCAGCTTGAGAAAAGTGAGCTCTGGAAACACCATATATTTT	CASSLRKVSSGNTIYF
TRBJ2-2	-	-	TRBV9	TGTGCCAGCAGCGTAACCCCTGGGAGGGGGGCTCACACCGGGGAGCTGTTTTTT	CASSVTPGRGAHTGELFF
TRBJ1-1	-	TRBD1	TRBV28	TGTGCCAGTAGGGACAGGGGAGGCACTGAAGCTTTCTTT	CASRDRGGTEAFF
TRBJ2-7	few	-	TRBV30	TGTGCCTCAGTCAGGGGAAACGAGCAGTACTTC	CASVRGNEQYF
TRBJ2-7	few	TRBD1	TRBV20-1	TGCAGTGCTAGTCGGGGATTACAGGGGGCCGACGAGCAGTACTTC	CSASRGLQGADEQYF
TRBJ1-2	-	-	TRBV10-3	TGTGCCATCAGGGAGGGGCAGGGAGGCTATGGCTACACCTTC	CAIREGQGGYGYTF
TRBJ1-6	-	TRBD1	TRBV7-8	TGTGCCAGCAGCCTAAGACAGGGGAATTCACCCCTCCACTTT	CASSLRQGNSPLHF
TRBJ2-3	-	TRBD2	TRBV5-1	TGCGCCAGCAACCCTAGCGGAGGTTCCACAGATACGCAGTATTTT	CASNPSGGSTDTQYF
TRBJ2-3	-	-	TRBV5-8	TGTGCCAGCAGCTTGGTTAGCGCAGATACGCAGTATTTT	CASSLVSADTQYF
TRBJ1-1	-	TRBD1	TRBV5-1	TGCGCCAGCAGCAGACCCGGGACAGGGGACACTGAAGCTTTCTTT	CASSRPGTGDTEAFF
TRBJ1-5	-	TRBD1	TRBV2	TGTGCCAGCAGTGAAGCGAGGGGACAGTCCAATCAGCCCCAGCATTTT	CASSEARGQSNQPQHF
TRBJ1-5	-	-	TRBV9	TGTGCCAGCAGCGAGGGGGGGGACCTCCACCCAGATCAGCCCCAGCATTTT	CASSEGGDLHPDQPQHF
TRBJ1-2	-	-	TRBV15	TGTGCCACCAGCAGGGAACTGGAGGGCTATGGCTACACCTTC	CATSRELEGYGYTF
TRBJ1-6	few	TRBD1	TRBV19	TGTGCCAGTAGGACAGGGGGCTATAATTCACCCCTCCACTTT	CASRTGGYNSPLHF
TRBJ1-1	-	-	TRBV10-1	TGCGCCACCAAATTCTCCGGGGACACTGAAGCTTTCTTT	CATKFSGDTEAFF
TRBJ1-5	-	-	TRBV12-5	TGTGCTAGTGGTACGGGGAATCAGCCCCAGCATTTT	CASGTGNQPQHF
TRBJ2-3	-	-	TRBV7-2	TGTGCCAGCAGTCCCGAGCCAACAGATACGCAGTATTTT	CASSPEPTDTQYF
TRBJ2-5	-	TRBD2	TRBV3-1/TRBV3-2	TGTGCCAGCAGCCAGATGGCTAGCGGGGAGACCCAGTACTTC	CASSQMASGETQYF
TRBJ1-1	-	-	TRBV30	TGTGCCTGGAGTAACGGACGGAGGGTCGCTGAAGCTTTCTTT	CAWSNGRRVAEAFF
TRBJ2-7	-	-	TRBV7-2	TGTGCCAGCAGCTTACGGTCTACCTCCTACGAGCAGTACTTC	CASSLRSTSYEQYF